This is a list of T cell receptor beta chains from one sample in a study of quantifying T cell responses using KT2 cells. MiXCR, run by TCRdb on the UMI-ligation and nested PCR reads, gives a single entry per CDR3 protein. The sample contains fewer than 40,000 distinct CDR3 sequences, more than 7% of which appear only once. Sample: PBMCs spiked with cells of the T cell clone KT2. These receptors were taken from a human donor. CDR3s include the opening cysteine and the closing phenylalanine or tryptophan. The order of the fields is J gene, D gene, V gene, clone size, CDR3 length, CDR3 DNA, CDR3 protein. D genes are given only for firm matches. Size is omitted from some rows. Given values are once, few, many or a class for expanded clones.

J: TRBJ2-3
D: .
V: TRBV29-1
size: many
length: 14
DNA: TGCAGCGTTGATCTAGAGGGGGGCTCAGATACGCAGTATTTT
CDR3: CSVDLEGGSDTQYF

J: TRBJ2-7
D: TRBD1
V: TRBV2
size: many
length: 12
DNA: TGTGCCAGCTCAGGGGGCATATACGAGCAGTACTTC
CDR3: CASSGGIYEQYF

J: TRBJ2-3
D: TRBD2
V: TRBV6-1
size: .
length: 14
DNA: TGTGCCAGCTCGGGGCGGGGGAACACAGATACGCAGTATTTT
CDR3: CASSGRGNTDTQYF

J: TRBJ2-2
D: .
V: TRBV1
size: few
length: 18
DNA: TGCACCAGCAGCAAGATTCTCCAGGGGGGAGGTTTTACCGGGGAGCTGTTTTTT
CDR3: CTSSKILQGGGFTGELFF

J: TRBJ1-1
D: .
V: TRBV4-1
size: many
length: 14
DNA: TGCGCCAGCAGCCAAGAGGTCCGGAACACTGAAGCTTTCTTT
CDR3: CASSQEVRNTEAFF

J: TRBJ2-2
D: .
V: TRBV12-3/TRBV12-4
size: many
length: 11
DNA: TGTGCCAGCATGCGGACCGGGGAGCTGTTTTTT
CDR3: CASMRTGELFF

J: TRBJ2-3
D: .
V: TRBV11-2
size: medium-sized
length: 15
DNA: TGTGCCAGCAGCCTGAGTTATAGCTACCCAGATACGCAGTATTTT
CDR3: CASSLSYSYPDTQYF

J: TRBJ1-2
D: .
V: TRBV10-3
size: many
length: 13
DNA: TGTGCCATCAGTGAGTCTCCCGTTGCTGGCTACACCTTC
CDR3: CAISESPVAGYTF

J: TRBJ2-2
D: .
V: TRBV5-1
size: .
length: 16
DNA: TGCGCCAGCAGCCCCACAGGGTCCCGCAACACCGGGGAGCTGTTTTTT
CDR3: CASSPTGSRNTGELFF

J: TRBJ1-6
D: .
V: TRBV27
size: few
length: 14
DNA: TGTGCCAGCAGTTTTGGGCAGGGAAATTCACCCCTCCACTTT
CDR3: CASSFGQGNSPLHF

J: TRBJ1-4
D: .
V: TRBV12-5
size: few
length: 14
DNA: TGTGCTAGTGGTCTAGGGACGGAGAATGAAAAACTGTTTTTT
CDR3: CASGLGTENEKLFF

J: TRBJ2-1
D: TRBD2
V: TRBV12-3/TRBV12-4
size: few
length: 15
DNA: TGTGCCAGCAGTATAGCGGGAGGGCCTAGTAATGAGCAGTTCTTC
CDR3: CASSIAGGPSNEQFF

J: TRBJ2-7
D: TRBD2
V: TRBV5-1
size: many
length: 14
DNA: TGCGCCAGCAGCTCGGGTCGGGGGGTATACGAGCAGTACTTC
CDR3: CASSSGRGVYEQYF

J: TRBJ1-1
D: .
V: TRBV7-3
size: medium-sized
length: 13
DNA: TGTGCCAGCAGCGTGGCAGGGAACACTGAAGCTTTCTTT
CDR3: CASSVAGNTEAFF

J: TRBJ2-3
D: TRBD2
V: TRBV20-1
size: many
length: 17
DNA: TGCAGTGCTAGTTCTCTAGCGGGAGGAAAAAACACAGATACGCAGTATTTT
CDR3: CSASSLAGGKNTDTQYF

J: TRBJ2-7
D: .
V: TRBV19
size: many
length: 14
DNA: TGTGCCAGTAGTATAGGGCCCGGGAACGACGAGCAGTACTTC
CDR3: CASSIGPGNDEQYF

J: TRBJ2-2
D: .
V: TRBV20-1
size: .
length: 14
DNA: TGCAGTGCTAGAGATAGGAAGAACACCGGGGAGCTGTTTTTT
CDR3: CSARDRKNTGELFF

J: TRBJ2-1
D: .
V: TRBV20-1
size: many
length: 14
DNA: TGCAGTGCGGCTCCTAGGGGTGCCTACAATGAGCAGTTCTTC
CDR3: CSAAPRGAYNEQFF

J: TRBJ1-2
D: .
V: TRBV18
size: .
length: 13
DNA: TGTGCCAGCTCGCCGATGCTAGGGGACGGCTACACCTTC
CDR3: CASSPMLGDGYTF

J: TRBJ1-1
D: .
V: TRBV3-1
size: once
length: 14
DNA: TGTGCCAGCAGCGCAGGGTTTATGAACACTGAAGCTTTCTTT
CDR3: CASSAGFMNTEAFF

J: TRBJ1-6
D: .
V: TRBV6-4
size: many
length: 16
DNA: TGTGCCAGCAGTGACTCGATGGCGGTCTATAATTCACCCCTCCACTTT
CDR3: CASSDSMAVYNSPLHF

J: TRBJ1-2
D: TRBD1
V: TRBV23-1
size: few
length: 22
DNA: TGCGCCAGCAGTGCCGGAAGAGACGGAACAGGGGGCACAAGCATATGGCACTATGGCTACACCTTC
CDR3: CASSAGRDGTGGTSIWHYGYTF

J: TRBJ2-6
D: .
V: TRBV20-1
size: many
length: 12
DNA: TGCAGTGCCAATCAACGGGCCAACGTCCTGACTTTC
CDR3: CSANQRANVLTF

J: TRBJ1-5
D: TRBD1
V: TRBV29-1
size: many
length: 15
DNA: TGCAGCGTTGTCCTGGGACAGGGCGGCAATCAGCCCCAGCATTTT
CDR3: CSVVLGQGGNQPQHF

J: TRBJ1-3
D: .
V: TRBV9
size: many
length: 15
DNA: TGTGCCAGCAGCGCTGAGGGGGGAGGGTTAAACACCATATATTTT
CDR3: CASSAEGGGLNTIYF

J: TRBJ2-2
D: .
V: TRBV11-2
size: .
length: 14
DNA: TGTGCCAGCAGCCCCCTGACTAGTTCCGGGGAGCTGTTTTTT
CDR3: CASSPLTSSGELFF

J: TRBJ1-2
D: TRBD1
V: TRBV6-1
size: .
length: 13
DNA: TGTGCCAGCAGCCCGGACAGGGCCTATGGCTACACCTTC
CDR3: CASSPDRAYGYTF

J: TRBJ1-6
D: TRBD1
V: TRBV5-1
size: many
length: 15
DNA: TGCGCCAGCAGCTTATATGCGACAGGGGCGGGGGCCCTCCACTTT
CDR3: CASSLYATGAGALHF

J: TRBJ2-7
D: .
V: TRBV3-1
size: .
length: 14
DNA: TGTGCCAGCAGCCTTGAGTACTTCTCCTACGAGCAGTACTTC
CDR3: CASSLEYFSYEQYF

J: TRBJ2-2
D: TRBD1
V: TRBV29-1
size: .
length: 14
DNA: TGCAGCGTAGGGACAGGGACCAACACCGGGGAGCTGTTTTTT
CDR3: CSVGTGTNTGELFF

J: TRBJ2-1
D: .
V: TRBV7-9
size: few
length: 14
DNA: TGTGCCAGCAGCTTAGAAGGGGCAGGGGATGAGCAGTTCTTC
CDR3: CASSLEGAGDEQFF